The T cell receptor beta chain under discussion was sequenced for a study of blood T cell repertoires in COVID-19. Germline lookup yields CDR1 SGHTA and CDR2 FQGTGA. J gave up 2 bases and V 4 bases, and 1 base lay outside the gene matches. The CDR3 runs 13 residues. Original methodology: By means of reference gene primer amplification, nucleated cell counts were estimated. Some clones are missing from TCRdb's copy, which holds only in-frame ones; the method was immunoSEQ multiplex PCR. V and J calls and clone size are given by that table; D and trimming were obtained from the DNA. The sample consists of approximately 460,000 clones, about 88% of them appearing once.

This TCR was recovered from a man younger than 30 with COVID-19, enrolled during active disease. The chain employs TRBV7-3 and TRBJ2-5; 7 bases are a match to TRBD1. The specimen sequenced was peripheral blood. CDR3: CASSSGQQETQYF. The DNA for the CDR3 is TGTGCCAGCAGCTCGGGACAGCAAGAGACCCAGTACTTC.